Below, 19 T cell receptor beta chains from the same sample are listed, as sequenced in a study of blood T cell repertoires in COVID-19. Using immunoSEQ multiplex PCR, the repertoire was profiled, and TCRdb retains in-frame clones only, with some absent. The profile shows about 310,000 clones, around 92% of them singletons. The specimen was PBMCs or T cells enriched from blood (not recorded which). The source of these receptors is a woman aged 25 to 39 who had recovered from COVID-19.

The chain has TRBV5-1 and TRBJ2-5; 10 bases map to TRBD2. CDR1 and CDR2 (germline): SGHRS, YFSETQ. V dropped 4 bases and J dropped 1; count of bases not matched to a gene: 4. The CDR3 is made up of 15 amino acids. The CDR3 region is CASSIGLAVQETQYF. DNA of the CDR3: TGCGCCAGCAGCATCGGACTAGCGGTCCAAGAGACCCAGTACTTC.

V and J are TRBV5-1 and TRBJ1-1; 12 positions agree with TRBD1. The trim removed 3 bases at V and 3 bases at J, leaving 9 bases unmatched. The CDR3 consists of 17 residues. Looked up from germline, CDR1 is SGHRS and CDR2 is YFSETQ. CDR3 residues: CASSWGTGGFPDTEAFF. The CDR3 DNA reads TGCGCCAGCAGCTGGGGGACAGGGGGCTTCCCGGACACTGAAGCTTTCTTT.

The chain employs TRBV2 and TRBJ1-2; no definite D call. Germline CDR1 SNHLY, CDR2 FYNNEI. CDR3 length equals 13 residues. Trimming shortened V by 1 base and J by 8 bases, and 11 bases separated the two germline ends. CDR3 DNA: TGTGCCAGCAGTGAAGATTCCGGTCCCGGCTACACCTTC. Translating gives CASSEDSGPGYTF.

This clone came up once. This chain links TRBV15 with TRBJ1-4; possible D gene TRBD1, 6 bases. The CDR3 has 16 residues. Germline-derived CDR1 and CDR2 are LNHNV and YYDKDF (reference sequence). V lost 0 bases and J lost 4, with 12 bases in between. This CDR3 is CATSRELRGYNEKLFF. Here the CDR3 DNA reads TGTGCCACCAGCAGAGAGCTCAGGGGTTATAATGAAAAACTGTTTTTT.

The J gene is TRBJ1-4, the V gene TRBV19; possible D gene TRBD1, 6 bases. Germline CDR1 LNHDA, CDR2 SQIVND (reference sequence). The CDR3 has 15 residues. V dropped 5 bases and J dropped 7 bases, with 17 bases sitting between them. The DNA for the CDR3 is TGTGCCAGTAGTGGACATTCGGCAGGGGTTGAAAAACTGTTTTTT. This sequence encodes CASSGHSAGVEKLFF.

The CDR3 reads CASSPIAAGGPDGYTF. CDR3 DNA: TGTGCCAGTAGCCCAATCGCGGCAGGGGGACCTGATGGCTACACCTTC. The chain recombines TRBV19 with TRBJ1-2; 7 bases align to TRBD1. J lost 6 bases, V lost 6 bases, and 16 bases had no gene match. This CDR3 is 16 amino acids long. Germline V CDR1 and CDR2: LNHDA, SQIVND (reference sequence). The variable domain in full, completed from reference TRBV19 and TRBJ1-2, reads DGGITQSPKYLFRKEGQNVTLSCEQNLNHDAMYWYRQDPGQGLRLIYYSQIVNDFQKGDIAEGYSVSREKKESFPLTVTSAQKNPTAFYLCASSPIAAGGPDGYTFGSGTRLTVV.

CDR3 residues: CSVEGARDREYGYTF. The CDR3, as DNA: TGCAGCGTTGAGGGGGCTAGGGACAGGGAGTATGGCTACACCTTC. The chain uses TRBV29-1 and TRBJ1-2; 9 positions agree with TRBD1. Germline trimming cut 3 bases from V and 5 bases from J; bases unmatched to any gene: 10. The CDR3 is 15 residues long. Per the germline V gene, CDR1 is SQVTM and CDR2 is ANQGSEA.

This chain joins TRBV14 and TRBJ2-7; tentatively, D is TRBD1 (9 bases). This CDR3 comprises 20 residues. CDR1 and CDR2 (germline): SGHDN, FVKESK. Trimming shortened V by 4 bases and J by 2 bases, and 30 bases separated the two germline ends. CDR3 bases: TGTGCCAGCAGCCCGGACAGGGGCGGACGATTTAGCGGGGATACCTACGAGCAGTACTTC. Translated: CASSPDRGGRFSGDTYEQYF.

The chain recombines TRBV18 with TRBJ1-1; D call uncertain. Trimming removed 6 bases from V and 4 bases from J, with 15 bases in between. The CDR3 spans 14 residues. CDR1 and CDR2 (germline): KGHSH, LQKENI. The CDR3 sequence is CASSRMERSTEAFF. The CDR3 DNA follows: TGTGCCAGCTCCCGTATGGAGCGGAGCACTGAAGCTTTCTTT.

With regard to this clone: The junction does not match germline at one end; this may be a read error. The rearrangement joins TRBV7-9 to TRBJ2-1, with D possibly TRBD2 on 5 matching bases. Per the germline V gene, CDR1 is SEHNR and CDR2 is FQNEAQ (reference sequence). The CDR3 loop spans 14 amino acids. Here the CDR3 DNA reads TGTGCCAGCAGCCCCCGAGGGTCCTCCAATGAGCAGTTCTTC. Translated, it gives CASSPRGSSNEQFF.

This chain uses TRBV7-9 with TRBJ2-7; the D gene is possibly TRBD2 (6 bases). This CDR3 is built from 13 residues. The V gene's germline CDR1 is SEHNR and CDR2 FQNEAQ (reference sequence). Trimming pared 1 base from V and 7 bases from J, leaving 11 bases between. Here the CDR3 reads CASSLGPSDEQYF. CDR3 nucleotide sequence: TGTGCCAGCAGCTTAGGCCCTAGCGATGAGCAGTACTTC.

The sample holds one count of this clone. This chain joins TRBV15 and TRBJ2-1; 7 bases agree with TRBD1. Germline CDR1 LNHNV, CDR2 YYDKDF (reference sequence). Trimming took 4 bases from V and 4 from J; bases not matched to a gene: 10. The CDR3 is made up of 16 amino acids. The CDR3: CATSTIRDSPYNEQFF. In DNA, the CDR3 is TGTGCCACCAGCACAATTCGGGACAGCCCTTACAATGAGCAGTTCTTC. Full variable domain (outside the CDR3, taken from reference TRBV15 and TRBJ2-1): DAMVIQNPRYQVTQFGKPVTLSCSQTLNHNVMYWYQQKSSQAPKLLFHYYDKDFNNEADTPDNFQSRRPNTSFCFLDIRSPGLGDTAMYLCATSTIRDSPYNEQFFGPGTRLTVL.

This chain joins TRBV6-5 and TRBJ1-2; D gene ambiguous. The V and J ends lost 7 bases and 5 bases respectively, with 17 bases between them. There are 14 residues in the CDR3. Germline V gene lookup returns CDR1 MNHEY and CDR2 SVGAGI. CDR3 in amino acids: CASTQPRQVYGYTF. DNA for the CDR3: TGTGCCAGCACCCAACCCCGGCAGGTTTATGGCTACACCTTC.

The gene calls are TRBV5-6 and TRBJ2-2; D not certain. CDR1 is SGHDT and CDR2 is YYEEEE in the germline V gene. CDR3 length: 14 amino acids. Trimming took off 0 bases at V and 2 bases at J, with 5 bases between the two ends. CDR3 sequence reads: CASSLDSNTGELFF. Here the CDR3 DNA reads TGTGCCAGCAGCTTGGACAGCAACACCGGGGAGCTGTTTTTT.

This rearrangement joins TRBV4-1 to TRBJ2-3; the match to TRBD2 covers 7 bases. The CDR3 extends over 16 amino acids. V lost 0 bases to trimming and J lost 2 bases; unmatched junction nucleotides: 5. Germline V gives CDR1 MGHRA, CDR2 YSYEKL. The CDR3 sequence: CASSQDAGEPTDTQYF. The DNA of the CDR3 is TGCGCCAGCAGCCAAGATGCGGGGGAGCCCACAGATACGCAGTATTTT.

The chain is built from TRBV7-9 and TRBJ2-2; no clear D gene. Trimming took off 5 bases at V and 3 bases at J, with 16 bases between the two ends. Germline-derived CDR1 and CDR2 are SEHNR and FQNEAQ (reference sequence). CDR3 length equals 16 residues. CDR3 sequence (DNA): TGTGCCAGCAGCCCCTGGGTGGGTGGAGACACCGGGGAGCTGTTTTTT. This codes for CASSPWVGGDTGELFF.

This sequence joins TRBV30 and TRBJ2-5; possibly TRBD1 for D (5 bases). The germline CDR1 and CDR2 sequences are GTSNPN and SVGIG (reference sequence). There are 14 residues in the CDR3. V lost 1 base and J 5 bases, leaving 14 bases between the germline ends. The CDR3 nucleotides are TGTGCCTGGAGTGATGCGACAGTGCGGGAGACCCAGTACTTC. Encoded protein: CAWSDATVRETQYF.

The gene calls are TRBV10-3 and TRBJ1-1; D call uncertain. The V gene lost 1 base and the J gene lost 1 base, with 10 bases spanning the gap. Germline CDR1 reads ENHRY; CDR2 reads SYGVKD. The CDR3 covers 15 residues. Here the CDR3 reads CAISEYEAQNTEAFF. CDR3 sequence (DNA): TGTGCCATCAGTGAGTACGAGGCGCAGAACACTGAAGCTTTCTTT.

This chain uses TRBV11-1 with TRBJ2-7, with D maybe TRBD1 (5 bases). The CDR3 has 15 amino acids. The germline V and J ends were trimmed by 5 bases and 0 bases, with 14 bases remaining between them. Germline V lookup: CDR1 SGHAT, CDR2 FQDESV (reference sequence). This CDR3 reads CASSLTDTDSYEQYF. CDR3 nucleotide sequence: TGTGCCAGCAGCCTTACGGACACCGACTCCTACGAGCAGTACTTC.